This T cell receptor beta chain is drawn from a study of CD8 T cells in ankylosing spondylitis. Many counts were recorded for this clonotype. Its target is not known. Quantitative molecular-barcoded 5'-RACE generated the TCR beta libraries. In TCRdb, the 5' RACE reads were re-called with MiXCR into one record per CDR3 protein. The sample contains about 69,000 distinct CDR3 sequences, about 5.4% of which appear only once. Points from the study as a whole: CD8+ disease-linked clones were present at relatively low frequencies in blood. Roughly eight highly homologous variants made up a TCR beta motif that seemed to typify ankylosing spondylitis blood. Disease-linked clones reportedly concentrated significantly in matched ankylosing spondylitis synovial fluid.

The germline V gene encodes CDR1 SGHTA and CDR2 FQGNSA. CDR3 length equals 12 residues. V shed 0 bases and J shed 11 bases, with 10 bases lying between them. Sequencing input: blood, either unsorted or a sorted T cell fraction (not recorded which). This clonotype was sampled from a male donor with ankylosing spondylitis or in good health (not recorded which). The chain has TRBV7-2 and TRBJ1-1; perhaps TRBD1 as D (5 bases). The CDR3 DNA follows: TGTGCCAGCAGCTTAGCGGGCAGGGACGCTTTCTTT. Its translation is CASSLAGRDAFF.